This T cell receptor (beta chain) was documented in a study of blood T cell repertoires in COVID-19. The CDR3 length is 14 residues. The J segment lost 9 bases and the V segment lost 5 bases, leaving 8 bases of the junction unmatched. Per germline, CDR1 SGHNT and CDR2 YYREEE (reference sequence). Sequencing was performed with immunoSEQ multiplex PCR; in TCRdb, only in-frame clones are kept and a portion is missing. The table records 55,000 to 90,000 clones, roughly 86% of them present only once. The genes are TRBV5-4 and TRBJ1-6; 7 bases line up with TRBD1. Sequences were obtained from peripheral blood. The source is a woman in her fifties or sixties with acute or convalescent COVID-19. CDR3 DNA sequence: TGTGCCAGCAGTTCCTACAGGGGAGGTTCACCCCTCCACTTT. Translation: CASSSYRGGSPLHF.